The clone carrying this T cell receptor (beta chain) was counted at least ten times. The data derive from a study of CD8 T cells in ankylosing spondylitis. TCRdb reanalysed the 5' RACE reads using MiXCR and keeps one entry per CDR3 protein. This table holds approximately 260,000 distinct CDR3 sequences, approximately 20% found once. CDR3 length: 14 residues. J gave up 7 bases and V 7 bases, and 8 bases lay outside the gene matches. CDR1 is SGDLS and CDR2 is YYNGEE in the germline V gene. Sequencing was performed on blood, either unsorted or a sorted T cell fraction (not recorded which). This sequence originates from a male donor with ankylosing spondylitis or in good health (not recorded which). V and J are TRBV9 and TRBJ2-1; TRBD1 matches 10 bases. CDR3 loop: CASSTGTGDNEQFF. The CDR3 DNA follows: TGTGCCAGCTCCACCGGGACAGGGGATAATGAGCAGTTCTTC.